Listed here are 24 T cell receptor beta chains from one sample, sequenced in a study of T cell repertoires in cytomegalovirus infection. MiXCR was run by TCRdb on the reads, yielding one entry per CDR3 protein. The sample includes 640,000 or so distinct CDR3 sequences, about 30% seen only once; the top ten take around a sixth. Their specific antigens are unknown. The sequencing used cultured PBMCs, collected from culture after CMV antigen stimulation. These TCRs come from a human donor in good health (CMV status not recorded). Some clones in this sample may be carry-over from other donors' samples.

This clonotype was observed a handful of times. The rearrangement joins TRBV19 to TRBJ2-1, with 10 bases aligning to TRBD1. Germline lookup yields CDR1 LNHDA and CDR2 SQIVND (reference sequence). The length of the CDR3 is 15 residues. The trim removed 5 bases at V and 6 bases at J, leaving 7 bases unmatched. CDR3 residues: CASSPGQGRTNEQFF. For the CDR3, the DNA is TGTGCCAGTAGTCCGGGACAGGGGAGGACCAATGAGCAGTTCTTC.

This clonotype was found many times. The chain employs TRBV7-2 and TRBJ2-2; possibly TRBD1 for D (5 bases). Trimming shortened V by 1 base and J by 7 bases, and 7 bases separated the two germline ends. CDR3 length: 13 amino acids. Germline lookup yields CDR1 SGHTA and CDR2 FQGNSA. This chain's CDR3 is CASSLGTGGELFF. The CDR3 DNA reads as TGTGCCAGCAGCTTAGGAACAGGCGGGGAGCTGTTTTTT.

The chain is built from TRBV5-1 and TRBJ1-5, with D uncertain. Trimming pared 0 bases from V and 4 bases from J, leaving 11 bases between. The CDR3 is 15 amino acids. The germline V gene has CDR1 SGHRS and CDR2 YFSETQ. The CDR3 reads CASSLGVSDNQPQHF. The CDR3 DNA sequence: TGCGCCAGCAGCTTGGGGGTTTCGGATAATCAGCCCCAGCATTTT.

The V and J genes are TRBV6-1 and TRBJ1-1; D remains unclear. Per germline, CDR1 MNHNS and CDR2 SASEGT. The V end was cut by 2 bases, the J end by 0 bases, with 10 bases between. CDR3 length: 15 amino acids. The DNA for the CDR3 is TGTGCCAGCAGTGAAACGGAGGTGATGAACACTGAAGCTTTCTTT. Its protein is CASSETEVMNTEAFF.

The rearrangement links TRBV18 to TRBJ1-2; D is uncertain. CDR3 length equals 16 residues. With 3 bases removed from V and 10 bases from J, the gap between germline ends came to 24 bases. The germline gives CDR1 KGHSH, CDR2 LQKENI. The DNA for the CDR3 is TGTGCCAGCTCACCCAGCCCAGATAGGCCGGCCCGTGACTACACCTTC. Translated: CASSPSPDRPARDYTF. Complete variable domain (other parts from reference TRBV18 and TRBJ1-2): NAGVMQNPRHLVRRRGQEARLRCSPMKGHSHVYWYRQLPEEGLKFMVYLQKENIIDESGMPKERFSAEFPKEGPSILRIQQVVRGDSAAYFCASSPSPDRPARDYTFGSGTRLTVV.

The sample holds a few counts of this clonotype. The V gene is TRBV19, the J gene TRBJ2-1, with D perhaps assigned TRBD1 or TRBD2 (5 bases each). The CDR3 consists of 16 residues. Trimming removed 1 base from V and 4 bases from J, with 14 bases in between. Germline CDR1 and CDR2: LNHDA and SQIVND (reference sequence). Here the CDR3 reads CASSIVFVGPYNEQFF. In nucleotides, the CDR3 is TGTGCCAGTAGTATAGTATTCGTGGGACCTTACAATGAGCAGTTCTTC.

V and J are TRBV18 and TRBJ1-2; unclear D gene. Germline loops: CDR1 KGHSH, CDR2 LQKENI. The CDR3 covers 13 residues. Trimming took 3 bases from V and 4 from J, leaving 9 bases between them. As DNA, the CDR3 is TGTGCCAGCTCACCCGAGTGGGGCTATGGCTACACCTTC. Its protein is CASSPEWGYGYTF.

This clonotype appeared a few times. This rearrangement joins TRBV11-2 to TRBJ1-2; 7 bases are a match to TRBD1. V lost 0 bases, J lost 8 bases, and 3 bases stayed unmatched. This CDR3 is built from 13 residues. Germline CDR1 reads SGHAT; CDR2 reads FQNNGV. Here the CDR3 DNA reads TGTGCCAGCAGCTTAGACCAGGGACAGGGCTACACCTTC. Translated, it gives CASSLDQGQGYTF.

In its sample, this clonotype was seen a few times. The J gene is TRBJ2-3, the V gene TRBV7-2, with TRBD2 identical over 8 bases. V gave up 2 bases and J gave up 6 bases; unmatched junction bases: 10. The germline V gene encodes CDR1 SGHTA and CDR2 FQGNSA. The CDR3 sequence is 16 residues long. CDR3: CASSLQPTGGRDTQYF. The CDR3 bases are TGTGCCAGCAGCTTACAGCCGACGGGGGGGAGGGATACGCAGTATTTT.

This clonotype was counted a few times. The rearrangement uses TRBV10-3 and TRBJ1-6, with TRBD1 identical over 7 bases. This CDR3 has 15 residues. Per the germline V gene, CDR1 is ENHRY and CDR2 is SYGVKD. V was clipped by 6 bases and J by 4 bases; unmatched bases: 6. CDR3 DNA sequence: TGTGCCATCAGGGTAGGGGACAGTTATAATTCACCCCTCCACTTT. Translation: CAIRVGDSYNSPLHF.

This clonotype was counted only a few times. This chain links TRBV7-2 with TRBJ2-1, with D uncertain. The CDR3 sequence is 13 residues long. Germline V gene lookup returns CDR1 SGHTA and CDR2 FQGNSA. Trimming pared 5 bases from V and 4 bases from J, leaving 9 bases between. In DNA form, the CDR3 reads TGTGCCAGCAGCCCGCCGGTTTACAATGAGCAGTTCTTC. It specifies CASSPPVYNEQFF.

The rearrangement uses TRBV4-3 and TRBJ2-7; 7 bases line up with TRBD1. CDR3 size: 14 residues. Looked up from germline, CDR1 is LGHNA and CDR2 is YSLEER. J gave up 6 bases and V 1 base, and 6 bases lay outside the gene matches. The DNA for the CDR3 is TGCGCCAGCAGCCAAGTACACCCAGGGGGCGAGCAGTACTTC. Its translation is CASSQVHPGGEQYF.

The chain employs TRBV12-5 and TRBJ2-2; TRBD1 matches at 7 bases. Unmatched junction bases numbered 6, after V lost 1 base and J lost 1 base. Germline CDR1 LGHNT, CDR2 FRNRAP. The CDR3 contains 17 residues. CDR3 sequence reads: CASGLGPGTVNTGELFF. The CDR3, as DNA: TGTGCTAGTGGTTTGGGACCCGGGACAGTGAACACCGGGGAGCTGTTTTTT.

This clonotype showed up just a few times. CDR3 protein: CSVDEGQLQWPEIQETQYF. Here the CDR3 DNA reads TGCAGCGTTGACGAAGGACAGCTACAGTGGCCTGAGATACAAGAGACCCAGTACTTC. This chain connects TRBV29-1 to TRBJ2-5; tentatively, D is TRBD1 (6 bases). Germline CDR1 is SQVTM and CDR2 is ANQGSEA. This CDR3 region has 19 residues. Trimming pared 3 bases from V and 2 bases from J, leaving 28 bases between.

This clonotype was seen only a few times. The J gene is TRBJ2-1, the V gene TRBV20-1, with 7 bases matching TRBD1. V lost 6 bases, J lost 8 bases, and 10 bases stayed unmatched. CDR1 is DFQATT, CDR2 SNEGSKA, per germline (reference sequence). The CDR3 consists of 13 residues. The CDR3 nucleotides are TGCAGTGCCGTCGACAGGGTCCCCGATGAGCAGTTCTTC. Translating it yields CSAVDRVPDEQFF.

This chain links TRBV27 with TRBJ2-1; 9 positions match TRBD2. The germline V gene encodes CDR1 MNHEY and CDR2 SMNVEV (reference sequence). This CDR3 comprises 15 residues. J gave up 5 bases and V 5 bases, and 7 bases lay outside the gene matches. The CDR3 nucleotides read TGTGCCAGCAGTCCCTTAGCGGGAGTGCACAATGAGCAGTTCTTC. This encodes CASSPLAGVHNEQFF.

The chain couples TRBV6-8 to TRBJ2-5; 7 bases are a match to TRBD2. The length of the CDR3 is 13 residues. Trimming removed 8 bases from V and 7 bases from J; junction bases left unmatched: 10. CDR1 and CDR2 (germline): MNHGY, SAAAGT. The DNA of the CDR3 is TGTGCCAGCCAAGCGGGGCGGGCACTGACCCAGTACTTC. Protein product: CASQAGRALTQYF.

The rearrangement joins TRBV30 to TRBJ1-5; D gene uncertain. Germline V lookup: CDR1 GTSNPN, CDR2 SVGIG (reference sequence). Trimming left V 0 bases short and J 7 bases short, with 13 bases between. The CDR3 sequence is 14 residues long. The CDR3 here is CAWSVLGSGQPQHF. In nucleotides, the CDR3 is TGTGCCTGGAGTGTTCTTGGGTCGGGCCAGCCCCAGCATTTT.

The chain carries TRBV11-2 and TRBJ2-3, with a possible D match to TRBD2 (5 bases). The CDR3 spans 16 residues. Trimming left V 1 base short and J 1 base short, with 12 bases between. Germline assignment: CDR1 SGHAT and CDR2 FQNNGV. The CDR3 region has the DNA TGTGCCAGCAGCTTAGGCCTGGAGGTGGGCACAGATACGCAGTATTTT. Its translation: CASSLGLEVGTDTQYF.

The V and J genes are TRBV6-1 and TRBJ2-3; D not resolved. Trimming took 3 bases from V and 4 from J, leaving 17 bases between them. Germline CDR1 and CDR2: MNHNS and SASEGT. The CDR3 extends over 16 amino acids. The CDR3 region is CASSDYRSKSPDTQYF. The CDR3 region has the DNA TGTGCCAGCAGTGATTACCGGTCAAAATCACCAGATACGCAGTATTTT.

The chain uses TRBV10-3 and TRBJ1-1, with 7 bases fitting TRBD1. Trimming at V came to 0 bases and at J to 10 bases, leaving 8 bases not matched to a gene. CDR3 size: 14 residues. Germline V gene sequence: CDR1 ENHRY, CDR2 SYGVKD. CDR3 protein: CAISESGSGQRAFF. Written as DNA, the CDR3 is TGTGCCATCAGTGAGTCCGGGTCGGGACAGCGAGCTTTCTTT.

This clonotype was counted many times. The chain combines TRBV7-9 with TRBJ2-1; 13 bases are a match to TRBD2. From germline, CDR1 is SEHNR and CDR2 FQNEAQ (reference sequence). V shed 2 bases, J shed 7 bases, and the junction held 14 bases outside the gene matches. This CDR3 has 19 amino acids. The CDR3: CASSLSRLAGGSLRNEQFF. The CDR3 DNA reads as TGTGCCAGCAGCTTATCACGACTAGCGGGAGGCTCATTGAGGAATGAGCAGTTCTTC.

This clonotype occurred a few times. The J gene is TRBJ2-5, the V gene TRBV7-2, with D possibly matching TRBD1 (6 bases). V lost 5 bases to trimming and J lost 5 bases, with 15 bases between them. There are 14 residues in the CDR3. The germline CDR1 and CDR2 sequences are SGHTA and FQGNSA. CDR3 region: CASSRQVVGETQYF. Here the CDR3 DNA reads TGTGCCAGCAGCAGACAGGTGGTGGGGGAGACCCAGTACTTC. Full variable domain (missing parts from reference TRBV7-2 and TRBJ2-5): GAGVSQSPSNKVTEKGKDVELRCDPISGHTALYWYRQSLGQGLEFLIYFQGNSAPDKSGLPSDRFSAERTGGSVSTLTIQRTQQEDSAVYLCASSRQVVGETQYFGPGTRLLVL.

This clonotype appeared a few times. The chain uses TRBV7-6 and TRBJ2-7; D may be TRBD2 (7 bases). The CDR3 has 16 residues. CDR1 and CDR2 from the germline V gene are SGHVS and FNYEAQ. V was pared by 5 bases and J by 7 bases, with 24 bases between. CDR3 sequence (DNA): TGTGCCAGCAGCAGGGGGTCGGGGGGCCCACGGGGGGAGCAGTACTTC. Its protein product is CASSRGSGGPRGEQYF.